The rows below give T cell receptor beta chains drawn from one sample of a study of cytomegalovirus exposure and HLA in healthy donors. The table came from immunoSEQ multiplex PCR; TCRdb's copy has only in-frame clones and leaves some out. The sample shows approximately 240,000 clones, about nine tenths of them seen only once. Input material: PBMCs. These receptors all stem from a woman between 18 and 30 years old in good health and CMV-seronegative. CDR3s include the opening cysteine and the closing phenylalanine or tryptophan. D genes are given only for firm matches. Not all rows give a size; the values are once, few, many and, for expanded clones, a class.

d_gene: -; v_gene: TRBV6-6; abundance: -; j_gene: TRBJ2-7; CDR3aa: CASSYAGSSEQYF; CDR3nt: TGTGCCAGCAGTTACGCGGGATCTAGCGAGCAGTACTTC
d_gene: TRBD2; v_gene: TRBV6-1; abundance: -; j_gene: TRBJ2-7; CDR3aa: CASSENWAGVNEQYF; CDR3nt: TGTGCCAGCAGTGAAAATTGGGCGGGAGTAAACGAGCAGTACTTC
d_gene: -; v_gene: TRBV4-2; abundance: -; j_gene: TRBJ1-1; CDR3aa: CASSQEWGRMYTEAFF; CDR3nt: TGTGCCAGCAGCCAAGAGTGGGGGCGCATGTACACTGAAGCTTTCTTT
d_gene: -; v_gene: TRBV2; abundance: -; j_gene: TRBJ2-7; CDR3aa: CASSEDGISQYF; CDR3nt: TGTGCCAGCAGTGAAGACGGGATCTCGCAGTACTTC
d_gene: -; v_gene: TRBV2; abundance: -; j_gene: TRBJ1-2; CDR3aa: CASSPGLRYGYTF; CDR3nt: TGTGCCAGCAGTCCGGGACTACGCTATGGCTACACCTTC
d_gene: TRBD1; v_gene: TRBV30; abundance: -; j_gene: TRBJ2-7; CDR3aa: CAWNRDSPYEQYF; CDR3nt: TGTGCCTGGAACCGGGACAGCCCCTACGAGCAGTACTTC
d_gene: -; v_gene: TRBV5-4; abundance: -; j_gene: TRBJ2-7; CDR3aa: CASSFNDPGYEQYF; CDR3nt: TGTGCCAGCAGCTTTAATGACCCAGGCTACGAGCAGTACTTC
d_gene: -; v_gene: TRBV2; abundance: -; j_gene: TRBJ1-5; CDR3aa: CASSDGVQHF; CDR3nt: TGTGCCAGCAGTGACGGGGTCCAGCATTTT
d_gene: TRBD1; v_gene: TRBV2; abundance: few; j_gene: TRBJ2-7; CDR3aa: CASTRPGQGYGEQYF; CDR3nt: TGTGCCAGCACTCGACCGGGACAGGGTTATGGGGAGCAGTACTTC
d_gene: TRBD1; v_gene: TRBV6-4; abundance: -; j_gene: TRBJ1-2; CDR3aa: CASSDSGTGANRRGYTF; CDR3nt: TGTGCCAGCAGTGACTCTGGGACAGGGGCCAACCGTAGGGGCTACACCTTC
d_gene: TRBD1; v_gene: TRBV30; abundance: few; j_gene: TRBJ1-2; CDR3aa: CAWSRDRGFGGYTF; CDR3nt: TGTGCCTGGTCAAGGGACAGGGGTTTTGGTGGCTACACCTTC
d_gene: TRBD2; v_gene: TRBV9; abundance: -; j_gene: TRBJ2-1; CDR3aa: CASSVPSAGESNEQFF; CDR3nt: TGTGCCAGCAGCGTCCCCTCAGCGGGAGAAAGCAATGAGCAGTTCTTC
d_gene: -; v_gene: TRBV11-2; abundance: -; j_gene: TRBJ1-1; CDR3aa: CASSAFRGVNTEAFF; CDR3nt: TGTGCCAGCAGCGCATTCAGGGGTGTGAACACTGAAGCTTTCTTT
d_gene: -; v_gene: TRBV5-1; abundance: -; j_gene: TRBJ2-7; CDR3aa: CASRKGFGVEQYF; CDR3nt: TGCGCCAGCAGAAAAGGGTTCGGGGTCGAGCAGTACTTC
d_gene: TRBD1; v_gene: TRBV19; abundance: -; j_gene: TRBJ1-3; CDR3aa: CASSILSTGGNTIYF; CDR3nt: TGTGCCAGTAGTATTCTCTCGACAGGGGGGAACACCATATATTTT
d_gene: -; v_gene: TRBV5-4; abundance: once; j_gene: TRBJ2-3; CDR3aa: CASSVQTGSTDTQYF; CDR3nt: TGTGCCAGCAGCGTACAGACAGGAAGCACAGATACGCAGTATTTT
d_gene: -; v_gene: TRBV6-1; abundance: -; j_gene: TRBJ1-1; CDR3aa: CASSGVSGFTTGDTEAFF; CDR3nt: TGTGCCAGCAGTGGTGTTTCGGGATTCACTACCGGGGACACTGAAGCTTTCTTT
d_gene: TRBD2; v_gene: TRBV19; abundance: once; j_gene: TRBJ2-1; CDR3aa: CASSIGVGRGEQFF; CDR3nt: TGTGCCAGTAGTATAGGGGTCGGGAGGGGTGAGCAGTTCTTC
d_gene: -; v_gene: TRBV18; abundance: -; j_gene: TRBJ1-4; CDR3aa: CASSPLAGDEKLFF; CDR3nt: TGTGCCAGCTCACCACTGGCAGGGGATGAAAAACTGTTTTTT
d_gene: TRBD2; v_gene: TRBV19; abundance: -; j_gene: TRBJ2-1; CDR3aa: CASSIGWLAGVSSYNEQFF; CDR3nt: TGTGCCAGTAGTATAGGATGGCTAGCGGGTGTTAGCTCCTACAATGAGCAGTTCTTC
d_gene: TRBD1; v_gene: TRBV25-1; abundance: -; j_gene: TRBJ1-2; CDR3aa: CASSSTNGQGKANYGYTF; CDR3nt: TGCGCCAGCAGTTCTACGAATGGACAGGGAAAAGCAAACTATGGCTACACCTTC
d_gene: TRBD2; v_gene: TRBV6-5; abundance: once; j_gene: TRBJ2-7; CDR3aa: CASSYPGGSEQYF; CDR3nt: TGTGCCAGCAGTTACCCCGGCGGGAGCGAGCAGTACTTC
d_gene: TRBD1; v_gene: TRBV5-1; abundance: -; j_gene: TRBJ1-2; CDR3aa: CASSLALQGAIPNYGYTF; CDR3nt: TGCGCCAGCAGCTTGGCTTTACAGGGGGCGATTCCTAACTATGGCTACACCTTC
d_gene: -; v_gene: TRBV5-1; abundance: -; j_gene: TRBJ1-1; CDR3aa: CASSFTPGGLGMAEAFF; CDR3nt: TGCGCCAGCAGCTTCACGCCCGGGGGTCTTGGTATGGCTGAAGCTTTCTTT
d_gene: TRBD2; v_gene: TRBV27; abundance: once; j_gene: TRBJ2-3; CDR3aa: CASRTSGRVTDTQYF; CDR3nt: TGTGCCAGCCGGACTAGCGGGAGGGTCACAGATACGCAGTATTTT
d_gene: -; v_gene: TRBV5-4; abundance: -; j_gene: TRBJ2-7; CDR3aa: CASSRRSPNTYEQYF; CDR3nt: TGTGCCAGCAGCCGGAGGTCGCCTAATACCTACGAGCAGTACTTC
d_gene: -; v_gene: TRBV9; abundance: -; j_gene: TRBJ1-4; CDR3aa: CASSGFRAGSREKLFF; CDR3nt: TGTGCCAGCAGCGGTTTCAGGGCTGGTTCGAGGGAAAAACTGTTTTTT